The 8 T cell receptor beta chains below come from one sample, sequenced in a study of T cells in localized non-small cell lung cancer. Produced via immunoSEQ multiplex PCR; TCRdb's table is partial and in-frame only. Of fewer than 100,000 clones in the sample, about 87% are singletons; the top ten hold around 14%. The source was peripheral blood, collected before any cancer treatment. The source of these receptors is a man between 40 and 69 years old with stage I squamous cell lung carcinoma.

The chain carries TRBV18 and TRBJ1-1; tentative D call: TRBD1 (5 bases). The CDR3 extends over 17 amino acids. Germline V gene data show CDR1 as KGHSH and CDR2 as LQKENI. Trimming left V 8 bases short and J 0 bases short, with 22 bases between. The CDR3 region is CASASSAAGSMNTEAFF. The CDR3 DNA sequence: TGTGCCAGCGCCTCCTCGGCGGCAGGGAGTATGAACACTGAAGCTTTCTTT.

The chain joins TRBV5-1 to TRBJ2-5; 9 bases agree with TRBD2. Trimming took 2 bases from V and 3 from J; bases not matched to a gene: 14. Per germline, CDR1 SGHRS and CDR2 YFSETQ. There are 18 residues in the CDR3. The CDR3 DNA sequence: TGCGCCAGCAGCTTCCCAGTCCCCCAGCGGGGGGCGGAAGAGACCCAGTACTTC. It codes for CASSFPVPQRGAEETQYF.

V is TRBV18 and J is TRBJ2-3; possible D gene TRBD2, 6 bases. V was pared by 3 bases and J by 6 bases, with 16 bases between. Per germline, CDR1 KGHSH and CDR2 LQKENI. The length of the CDR3 is 15 residues. As DNA, the CDR3 is TGTGCCAGCTCACCGGGGACTCCTAGAACGGATACGCAGTATTTT. Its protein product is CASSPGTPRTDTQYF.

This clone appeared a single time. The chain joins TRBV14 to TRBJ2-3, with D possibly being TRBD1 (5 bases). With 4 bases removed from V and 2 bases from J, the gap between germline ends came to 16 bases. Germline CDR1 reads SGHDN; CDR2 reads FVKESK. This CDR3 has 16 residues. The CDR3 loop is CASSLLPRAYTDTQYF. DNA for the CDR3: TGTGCCAGCAGCCTACTCCCCAGGGCCTACACAGATACGCAGTATTTT.

CDR3 DNA: TGTGCCAGCAGTTTTGTTCAGGGGGCGCTTAACACTGAAGCTTTCTTT. The encoded protein is CASSFVQGALNTEAFF. The V gene is TRBV28, the J gene TRBJ1-1; 8 bases align to TRBD1. CDR3 length: 16 residues. CDR1 is MDHEN, CDR2 SYDVKM, per germline. Unmatched junction bases numbered 8, after V lost 3 bases and J lost 2 bases.

The chain carries TRBV6-5 and TRBJ1-2; tentative D call: TRBD1 (6 bases). With 6 bases removed from V and 8 bases from J, the gap between germline ends came to 13 bases. CDR1 and CDR2 from the germline V gene are MNHEY and SVGAGI. This CDR3 has 12 residues. The CDR3 DNA reads TGTGCCAGCAGAACAGGGAATATCGGCTACACCTTC. Amino acids: CASRTGNIGYTF.

The rearrangement joins TRBV9 to TRBJ2-7, with D possibly being TRBD2 (6 bases). CDR3 length: 17 amino acids. Trimming pared 3 bases from V and 0 bases from J, leaving 19 bases between. In germline, CDR1 is SGDLS, CDR2 YYNGEE. CDR3 protein: CASSGGGTPYSSYEQYF. The CDR3 DNA follows: TGTGCCAGCAGCGGTGGAGGGACTCCTTATTCCTCCTACGAGCAGTACTTC.

The genes are TRBV7-6 and TRBJ1-5, with TRBD1 identical over 8 bases. Losses at the gene ends were 5 bases for V and 6 bases for J; bases not matched to a gene: 3. The CDR3 extends over 13 amino acids. Germline loops: CDR1 SGHVS, CDR2 FNYEAQ. The CDR3 region is CASSPDRGQPQHF. The CDR3 nucleotides read TGTGCCAGCAGCCCAGACAGGGGTCAGCCCCAGCATTTT.